A single sample is the source of the 17 T cell receptor beta chains below, sequenced in a study of blood T cell repertoires in COVID-19. Produced via immunoSEQ multiplex PCR; TCRdb's table is partial and in-frame only. The sample includes under 200,000 clones, about 80% of them seen just once. The source material was peripheral blood. Receptors originate from a man in his fifties or sixties with acute or convalescent COVID-19.

The J gene is TRBJ2-7, the V gene TRBV9, with 7 bases aligning to TRBD1. CDR1 and CDR2 from the germline V gene are SGDLS and YYNGEE. The CDR3 length is 15 residues. Trimming at V came to 0 bases and at J to 2 bases, leaving 5 bases not matched to a gene. This CDR3 is CASSVGEGAAYEQYF. The CDR3 DNA sequence: TGTGCCAGCAGCGTAGGAGAGGGGGCAGCCTACGAGCAGTACTTC.

The genes are TRBV14 and TRBJ2-7; D might be TRBD2 (6 bases). The V gene's germline CDR1 is SGHDN and CDR2 FVKESK. The CDR3 loop spans 18 amino acids. V gave up 0 bases and J gave up 5 bases, with 23 bases separating them. CDR3 sequence reads: CASSQDNVVWGTLDEQYF. The CDR3, as DNA: TGTGCCAGCAGCCAAGATAACGTGGTTTGGGGGACTCTCGACGAGCAGTACTTC. Full variable domain (missing parts from reference TRBV14 and TRBJ2-7): EAGVTQFPSHSVIEKGQTVTLRCDPISGHDNLYWYRRVMGKEIKFLLHFVKESKQDESGMPNNRFLAERTGGTYSTLKVQPAELEDSGVYFCASSQDNVVWGTLDEQYFGPGTRLTVT.

V usage is TRBV6-5 and J usage is TRBJ2-1; 7 nucleotides match TRBD1. The junction had 4 bases not matched to a gene; V was cut back by 6 bases and J by 2 bases. Germline CDR1 reads MNHEY; CDR2 reads SVGAGI. This CDR3 contains 14 residues. The CDR3 DNA sequence: TGTGCCAGCAGGAGACAGGGTCCCTACAATGAGCAGTTCTTC. Translation gives CASRRQGPYNEQFF.

The V and J genes are TRBV25-1 and TRBJ2-6; possibly TRBD1 for D (6 bases). The CDR3 spans 15 residues. CDR1 MGHDK and CDR2 SYGVNS come from the germline V gene. Trimming took off 4 bases at V and 4 bases at J, with 11 bases between the two ends. CDR3 sequence (DNA): TGTGCCAGCAGTGTTACAGGGTCAGGGGCCAACGTCCTGACTTTC. This gives the protein CASSVTGSGANVLTF.

The chain is built from TRBV7-2 and TRBJ2-7; D perhaps matches TRBD2 (5 bases). The germline CDR1 and CDR2 sequences are SGHTA and FQGNSA. CDR3 length: 16 amino acids. The V end lost 2 bases, the J end lost 0 bases, and 14 bases lay between the germline ends. The CDR3 nucleotides read TGTGCCAGCAGCTTATCGGCGGGCGTAATCTCCTACGAGCAGTACTTC. Translation gives CASSLSAGVISYEQYF.

Turning to this clone: Additional DNA sequences in this sample encode the identical CDR3. The rearrangement joins TRBV5-1 to TRBJ2-3; TRBD1 agrees at 8 bases. Germline V lookup: CDR1 SGHRS, CDR2 YFSETQ. V was pared by 4 bases and J by 2 bases, with 3 bases of the junction left unmatched. CDR3 length: 14 amino acids. The DNA of the CDR3 is TGCGCCAGCAGCCCGGACAGGGACACAGATACGCAGTATTTT. Translation gives CASSPDRDTDTQYF.

This CDR3 reads CASAAEPYSNQPQHF. DNA of the CDR3: TGTGCTAGTGCGGCAGAACCGTATAGCAATCAGCCCCAGCATTTT. The chain carries TRBV19 and TRBJ1-5; D is unresolved. CDR1 and CDR2 (germline): LNHDA, SQIVND (reference sequence). This CDR3 comprises 15 residues.

This clone was detected only once. A read error may explain this, as a much larger clone is one base away. The V call is TRBV14, the J call TRBJ1-2; 7 nucleotides line up with TRBD1. There are 13 residues in the CDR3. The V segment lost 4 bases and the J segment 4 bases; nucleotides outside the gene matches: 3. Germline CDR1 SGHDN, CDR2 FVKESK. CDR3 loop: CASSLGQIYGYTF. The CDR3 DNA reads TGTGCCAGCAGCCTGGGACAGATCTATGGCTACACCTTC.

The chain recombines TRBV3-1 (or the pseudogene TRBV3-2) with TRBJ2-1; the match to TRBD2 covers 10 bases. CDR1 and CDR2 (germline): LGHDT, YNNKEL (reference sequence). V shed 0 bases and J 5 bases; nucleotides not matched to a gene: 7. The CDR3 is made up of 17 amino acids. Written as DNA, the CDR3 is TGTGCCAGCAGCCAAGAACCGACTAGCGGGCGAGACAATGAGCAGTTCTTC. This codes for CASSQEPTSGRDNEQFF.

The chain couples TRBV4-3 to TRBJ1-2; D not certain. The germline CDR1 and CDR2 sequences are LGHNA and YSLEER. The CDR3 sequence is 15 residues long. Trimming stripped 0 bases from V and 3 bases from J, with 11 bases between. The CDR3 reads CASSQESYGDYGYTF. DNA of the CDR3: TGCGCCAGCAGCCAAGAGTCATACGGGGACTATGGCTACACCTTC.

This clone was counted between two and nine times. This chain connects TRBV2 to TRBJ2-3; TRBD2 might be the D (6 bases). The CDR3 length is 15 residues. CDR1 and CDR2 (germline): SNHLY, FYNNEI. The V and J ends lost 4 bases and 0 bases respectively, with 11 bases between them. CDR3: CASSVGRTSTDTQYF. In DNA, the CDR3 is TGTGCCAGCAGTGTAGGGAGGACTAGCACAGATACGCAGTATTTT.

Details on this clone: The same CDR3 arises from other DNA sequences in this sample as well. V gene TRBV7-3 combines with J gene TRBJ2-2; no firm D call. The V and J ends lost 4 bases and 3 bases respectively, with 3 bases between them. Germline CDR1 and CDR2: SGHTA and FQGTGA. The CDR3 covers 12 residues. CDR3 in amino acids: CASSSYTGELFF. In nucleotides, the CDR3 is TGTGCCAGCAGCTCTTACACCGGGGAGCTGTTTTTT.

J is TRBJ1-5 and V is TRBV9; D perhaps matches TRBD1 (5 bases). Germline V gene data show CDR1 as SGDLS and CDR2 as YYNGEE. There are 14 residues in the CDR3. The V and J ends lost 5 bases and 6 bases respectively, with 15 bases between them. The CDR3 loop is CASRGRDLGQPQHF. The CDR3 nucleotides are TGTGCCAGCAGGGGCAGGGACTTGGGTCAGCCCCAGCATTTT. The entire variable domain, with the rest obtained from reference TRBV9 and TRBJ1-5, is as follows: DSGVTQTPKHLITATGQRVTLRCSPRSGDLSVYWYQQSLDQGLQFLIQYYNGEERAKGNILERFSAQQFPDLHSELNLSSLELGDSALYFCASRGRDLGQPQHFGDGTRLSIL.

This chain connects TRBV9 to TRBJ1-6, with TRBD1 identical over 8 bases. J gave up 11 bases and V 0 bases, and 1 base lay outside the gene matches. The CDR3 has 13 amino acids. Looked up from germline, CDR1 is SGDLS and CDR2 is YYNGEE. The CDR3: CASSVEQGAPLHF. The CDR3 nucleotides are TGTGCCAGCAGCGTAGAACAGGGGGCACCCCTCCACTTT. Looking up the rest from reference TRBV9 and TRBJ1-6 gives the full variable domain: DSGVTQTPKHLITATGQRVTLRCSPRSGDLSVYWYQQSLDQGLQFLIQYYNGEERAKGNILERFSAQQFPDLHSELNLSSLELGDSALYFCASSVEQGAPLHFGNGTRLTVT.

V usage is TRBV19 and J usage is TRBJ1-5; TRBD1 might be the D (5 bases). The V gene's germline CDR1 is LNHDA and CDR2 SQIVND (reference sequence). Trimming removed 7 bases at V and 5 bases at J, with 18 bases between. The CDR3 length is 15 residues. The DNA of the CDR3 is TGTGCCAGTAATCCTGGACGGGGGTTGCATCAGCCCCAGCATTTT. The encoded protein is CASNPGRGLHQPQHF.

The chain links TRBV4-2 to TRBJ2-7; the match to TRBD2 covers 11 bases. The CDR3 is 18 amino acids. Per the germline V gene, CDR1 is LGHNA and CDR2 is YNFKEQ. J was trimmed by 5 bases and V by 0 bases; bases with no gene match: 12. The CDR3 DNA reads TGTGCCAGCAGCCAAGAATGGCTCAGACTAGCGGGAAGTAACGAGCAGTACTTC. It is translated as CASSQEWLRLAGSNEQYF.

This chain links TRBV5-1 with TRBJ2-1; perhaps TRBD2 as D (5 bases). V lost 4 bases and J lost 6, with 17 bases in between. The CDR3 sequence is 15 residues long. Germline V lookup: CDR1 SGHRS, CDR2 YFSETQ. CDR3 protein: CASSPGALAANEQFF. The CDR3 nucleotides are TGCGCCAGCAGCCCCGGAGCCCTAGCAGCCAATGAGCAGTTCTTC.